These 3 T cell receptor beta chains came from one sample sequenced in a study of blood T cell repertoires in COVID-19 (dated by TCRdb to the early 2020s). Library prep was done by the immunoSEQ multiplex PCR assay. TCRdb provides this immuneACCESS table in a form limited to in-frame rearrangements. Some clones are lacking; in checked studies, under half of them reflect an unresolved V gene, and why the rest are absent is not known. This sample gives about 240,000 clones in total; roughly 87% of them show up just once. Approximately 7.5% of the sample comes from the top ten. Sequencing used peripheral blood. Every receptor here comes from a man aged 55 to 69 who had recovered from COVID-19.

This chain uses TRBV28 with TRBJ2-5; 8 positions agree with TRBD1. This CDR3 has 15 residues. Trimming at V came to 3 bases and at J to 3 bases, leaving 6 bases not matched to a gene. The germline gives CDR1 MDHEN, CDR2 SYDVKM. CDR3 loop: CASSFRGRMKETQYF. The CDR3 DNA sequence: TGTGCCAGCAGTTTCAGGGGGCGTATGAAAGAGACCCAGTACTTC.

This rearrangement joins TRBV25-1 to TRBJ2-3, with TRBD1 matching 12 bases. CDR1 MGHDK and CDR2 SYGVNS come from the germline V gene. The CDR3 contains 17 residues. The J segment lost 3 bases and the V segment lost 8 bases, leaving 12 bases of the junction unmatched. CDR3 DNA: TGTGCCAGCGCGCCGGGACAGGGGGCCATACGAACAGATACGCAGTATTTT. Protein product: CASAPGQGAIRTDTQYF.

The gene calls are TRBV13 and TRBJ2-7, with TRBD2 matching over 8 bases. The V gene end was trimmed by 6 bases and the J gene end by 6 bases; junction bases not matched to a gene: 10. The CDR3 consists of 14 residues. The germline V gene encodes CDR1 PRHDT and CDR2 FYEKMQ (reference sequence). The CDR3 nucleotides read TGTGCCAGCAGACGAGCTGCGGGGGGTCGCGAGCAGTACTTC. It is translated as CASRRAAGGREQYF.